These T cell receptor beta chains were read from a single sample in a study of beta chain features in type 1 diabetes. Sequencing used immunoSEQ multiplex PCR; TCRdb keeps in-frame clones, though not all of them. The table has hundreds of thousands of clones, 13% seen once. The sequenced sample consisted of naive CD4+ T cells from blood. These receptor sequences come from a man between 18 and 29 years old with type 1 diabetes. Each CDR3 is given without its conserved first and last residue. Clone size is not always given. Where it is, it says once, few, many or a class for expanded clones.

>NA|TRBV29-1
SVDQGPGRTGELF
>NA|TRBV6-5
ASSSSGGSGGETQY
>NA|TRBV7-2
ASSSDRGNEKLF
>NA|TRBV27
ASSLSIATDTQY
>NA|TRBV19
ASSIQGADTGELF
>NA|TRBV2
ASRGLGYGYT
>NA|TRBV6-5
ASRGSYNSPLH
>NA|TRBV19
ASSTAGGYT
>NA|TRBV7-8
ASSGTSGANVLT
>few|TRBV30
AWTQDSYNEQF
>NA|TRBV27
ASFLAMNTEAF
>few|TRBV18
ASSQGQGVNTEAF
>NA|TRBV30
AWSVSTEAF
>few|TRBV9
ASSGRGTGWQETQY
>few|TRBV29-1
SVSSGGRNEQF
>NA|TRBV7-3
ASSLYGDRHGYT
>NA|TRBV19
ASSPRTRDTGELF
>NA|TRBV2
ASSDYPGNTIY
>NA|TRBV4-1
ASSQGRTITEAF
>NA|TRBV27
ASSSDRGDTEAF
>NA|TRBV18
ASSPGASGTGELF
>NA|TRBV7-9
ASSSTGREAQGQY
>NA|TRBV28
ATPDWTGGGYT
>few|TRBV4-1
ASSHMPRHDYEQY
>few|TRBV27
ASSLTGTGSGYT
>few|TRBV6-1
ASSEQTGGYQPQH
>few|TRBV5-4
ASSYSAGNTIY
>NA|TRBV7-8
ASSLVVSGTEYYEQY
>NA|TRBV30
AWSLTDLAKNIQY
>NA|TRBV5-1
ASSLAGVNEQF
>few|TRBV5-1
ASSADRFTETQY
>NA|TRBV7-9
ASGGSYEQY
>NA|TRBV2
ASRKDGRNQPQH
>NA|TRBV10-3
AINPSGQRYEQY
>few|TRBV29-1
SVEDRGGRSYNEQF
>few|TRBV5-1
ASSFGDNQPQH